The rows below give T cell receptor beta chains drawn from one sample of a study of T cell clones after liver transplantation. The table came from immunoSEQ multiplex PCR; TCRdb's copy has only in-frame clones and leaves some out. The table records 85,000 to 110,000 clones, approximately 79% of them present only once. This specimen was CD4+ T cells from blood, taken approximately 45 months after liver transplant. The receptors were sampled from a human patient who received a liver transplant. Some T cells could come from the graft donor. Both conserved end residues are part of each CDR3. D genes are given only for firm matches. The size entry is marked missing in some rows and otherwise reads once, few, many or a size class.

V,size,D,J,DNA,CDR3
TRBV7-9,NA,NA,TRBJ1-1,TGTGCCAGCAGCTTAGTCGGGGGGAACACTGAAGCTTTCTTT,CASSLVGGNTEAFF
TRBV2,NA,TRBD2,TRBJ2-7,TGTGCCAGCAGCGACACTCGGACTAGCGGGACCTACGAGCAGTACTTC,CASSDTRTSGTYEQYF
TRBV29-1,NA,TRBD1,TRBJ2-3,TGCAGCGTCGAGACGACAGGGGCAGATACGCAGTATTTT,CSVETTGADTQYF
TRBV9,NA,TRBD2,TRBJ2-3,TGTGCCAGCAGCGCCGGGACTAGCGTTGCAGATACGCAGTATTTT,CASSAGTSVADTQYF
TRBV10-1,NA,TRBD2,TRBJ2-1,TGCGCCAGCAGTGAGGTGATAGCGGGAGGTAATGAGCAGTTCTTC,CASSEVIAGGNEQFF
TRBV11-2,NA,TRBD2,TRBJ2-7,TGTGCCAGCAGCTCCCAAGCGGGAGGCTACGAGCAGTACTTC,CASSSQAGGYEQYF
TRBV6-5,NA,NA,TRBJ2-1,TGTGCCAGCAGTTACGTCAGGGGAAGTGAGCAGTTCTTC,CASSYVRGSEQFF
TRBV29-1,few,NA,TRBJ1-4,TGCAGCGTGTCTACGGCAACTAATGAAAAACTGTTTTTT,CSVSTATNEKLFF
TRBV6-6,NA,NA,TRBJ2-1,TGTGCCAGCGCAAAAGGTACCTTTAACAATGAGCAGTTCTTC,CASAKGTFNNEQFF
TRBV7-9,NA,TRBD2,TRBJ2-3,TGTGCCAGCAGCTCAACTAGCGGGCACACAGATACGCAGTATTTT,CASSSTSGHTDTQYF
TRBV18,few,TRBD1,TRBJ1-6,TGTGCCAGCTCCCCCCAGACAGGGGGGTATAATTCACCCCTCCACTTT,CASSPQTGGYNSPLHF
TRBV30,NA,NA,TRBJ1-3,TGTGCCTTTAATGGAAACACCATATATTTT,CAFNGNTIYF
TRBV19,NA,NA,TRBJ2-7,TGTGCCAGTAGTCTGGACACCCTGACCTACGAGCAGTACTTC,CASSLDTLTYEQYF
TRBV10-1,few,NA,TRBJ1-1,TGCGCCAGCAGTACAGGGCCGATAACTGAAGCTTTCTTT,CASSTGPITEAFF
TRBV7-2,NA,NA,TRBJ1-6,TGTGCCAGCAGCTTAGCCCCAGCAGGGACGAGTAATTCACCCCTCCACTTT,CASSLAPAGTSNSPLHF
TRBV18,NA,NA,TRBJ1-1,TGTGCCAGCTCACCACCTTCCCAAAACACTGAAGCTTTCTTT,CASSPPSQNTEAFF
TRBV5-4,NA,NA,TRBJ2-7,TGTGCCAGCAGCTCCTCTCTTTGGAACTACGAGCAGTACTTC,CASSSSLWNYEQYF
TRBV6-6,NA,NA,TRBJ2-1,TGTGCCAGCAAGCGAGACGTCGGGGCTTGGAATGAGCAGTTCTTC,CASKRDVGAWNEQFF
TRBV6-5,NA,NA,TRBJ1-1,TGTGCCAGCAGGGGACCGACGGGGACTGAAGCTTTCTTT,CASRGPTGTEAFF
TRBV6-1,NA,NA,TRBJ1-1,TGTGCCAGCATTTCGAGGGCCGTGAACACTGAAGCTTTCTTT,CASISRAVNTEAFF
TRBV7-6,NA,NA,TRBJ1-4,TGTGCCAGCAGCTTAGCACAGGGAGCAACTAATGAAAAACTGTTTTTT,CASSLAQGATNEKLFF
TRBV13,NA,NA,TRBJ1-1,TGTGCCAGCAGCCAGGGGTGGGAGACTGAAGCTTTCTTT,CASSQGWETEAFF
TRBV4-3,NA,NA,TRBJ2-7,TGCGCCAGCAGCCAAGATACCCTGGGGGGCCGATTCTCCTACGAGCAGTACTTC,CASSQDTLGGRFSYEQYF
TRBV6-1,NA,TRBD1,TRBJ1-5,TGTGCCAGCAGGAAGGGACAGGGGGGGGTGGCCCAGCATTTT,CASRKGQGGVAQHF
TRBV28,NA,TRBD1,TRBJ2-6,TGTGCCAGCAGGCCCCCAGTAGGGGGCGCTGGGGCCAACGTCCTGACTTTC,CASRPPVGGAGANVLTF
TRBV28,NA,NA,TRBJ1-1,TGTGCCAGCACCCGACCGGGCAGAAGGAACACTGAAGCTTTCTTT,CASTRPGRRNTEAFF
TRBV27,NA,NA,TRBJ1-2,TGTGCCAGCAGTACGCAAGGGCCTGCGGCTGGCTACACCTTC,CASSTQGPAAGYTF
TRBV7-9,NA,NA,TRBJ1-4,TGTGCCAGCAGCTTCGGGCAGCCTAATGAAAAACTGTTTTTT,CASSFGQPNEKLFF
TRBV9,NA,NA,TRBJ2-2,TGTGCCAGCAGCGTAGAGGGCGGGGAGCTGTTTTTT,CASSVEGGELFF
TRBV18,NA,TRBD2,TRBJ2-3,TGTGCCAGCTCACGCCGGGACTACAGCACAGATACGCAGTATTTT,CASSRRDYSTDTQYF
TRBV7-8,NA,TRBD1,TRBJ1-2,TGTGCCAGCAGCTGGGGACAGCAGGGCTACACCTTC,CASSWGQQGYTF
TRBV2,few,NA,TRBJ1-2,TGTGCCAGCAGTGAGGAAGAAGGCTACACCTTC,CASSEEEGYTF
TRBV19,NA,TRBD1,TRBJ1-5,TGTGCCAGTAGTAGAGGGGACAGACGCAATCAGCCCCAGCATTTT,CASSRGDRRNQPQHF
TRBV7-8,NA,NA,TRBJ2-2,TGTGCCAGCAGCCCGATTCCAGGGGTGCCCGGGGAGCTGTTTTTT,CASSPIPGVPGELFF
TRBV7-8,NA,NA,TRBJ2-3,TGTGCCAGCAGCTTAGGAGCAGATACGCAGTATTTT,CASSLGADTQYF
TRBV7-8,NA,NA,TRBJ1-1,TGTGCCAGCAGTCTAGCCGGGCACGCGAACACTGAAGCTTTCTTT,CASSLAGHANTEAFF
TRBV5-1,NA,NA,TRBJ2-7,TGCGCCAGCAGCTTGGAGGGGACGGGCTACGAGCAGTACTTC,CASSLEGTGYEQYF
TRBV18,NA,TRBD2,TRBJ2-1,TGTGCCAGCTCACCAACTAGCGGGGGAAACAATGAGCAGTTCTTC,CASSPTSGGNNEQFF
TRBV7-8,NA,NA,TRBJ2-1,TGTGCCAGCAGCTTAGAAGCGGGTGGGTACAATGAGCAGTTCTTC,CASSLEAGGYNEQFF
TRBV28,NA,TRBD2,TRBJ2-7,TGTGCCAGCAGTCTCCCTAGCGGGAGAAGCAACGAGCAGTACTTC,CASSLPSGRSNEQYF
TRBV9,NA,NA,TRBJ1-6,TGTGCCAGCAGCGCCACCTTAGAGGGGGCCCTCCACTTT,CASSATLEGALHF
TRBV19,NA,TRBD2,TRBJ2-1,TGTGCCAGTAGTATTCTACTAGCGGGGAGGTCCAATGAGCAGTTCTTC,CASSILLAGRSNEQFF
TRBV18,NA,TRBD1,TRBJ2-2,TGTGCCAGCTCACCAGGACAGGGGGCGGTTGCCGGGGAGCTGTTTTTT,CASSPGQGAVAGELFF
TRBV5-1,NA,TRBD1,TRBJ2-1,TGCGCCAGCAGGGGGGACAGGACCTACAATGAGCAGTTCTTC,CASRGDRTYNEQFF